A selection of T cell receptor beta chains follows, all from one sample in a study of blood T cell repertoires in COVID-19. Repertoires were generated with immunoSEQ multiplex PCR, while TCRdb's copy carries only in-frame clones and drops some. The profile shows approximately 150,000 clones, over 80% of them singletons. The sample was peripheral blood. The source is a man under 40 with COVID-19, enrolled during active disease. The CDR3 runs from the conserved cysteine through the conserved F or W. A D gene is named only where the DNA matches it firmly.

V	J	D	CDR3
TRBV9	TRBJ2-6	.	CASSVSSGANVLTF
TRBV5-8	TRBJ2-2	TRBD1	CASSRLNLRDRNTGELFF
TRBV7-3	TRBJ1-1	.	CASRIQSTSLANTEAFF
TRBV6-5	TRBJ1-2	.	CASSRQGYGYTF
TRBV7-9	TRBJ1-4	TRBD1	CASSLVGTDEKLFF
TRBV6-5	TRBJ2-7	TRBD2	CASRRLAGDYEQYF
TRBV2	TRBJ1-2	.	CASSEAQYYGYTF
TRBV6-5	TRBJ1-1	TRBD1	CASGEQGAVGEAFF
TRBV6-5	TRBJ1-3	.	CASSYSHSGNTIYF
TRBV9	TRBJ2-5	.	CASSELGGETQYF
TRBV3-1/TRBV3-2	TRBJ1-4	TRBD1	CASSQRQGASGEKLFF
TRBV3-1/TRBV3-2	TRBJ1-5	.	CASSQGEGPNQPQHF
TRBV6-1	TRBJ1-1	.	CASSEGGQGTEAFF
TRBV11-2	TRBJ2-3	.	CASSPMEAVDTQYF
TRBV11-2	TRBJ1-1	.	CASSLGREAFF
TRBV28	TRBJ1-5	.	CASSFGGLDQPQHF
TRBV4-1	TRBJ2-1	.	CASSQEVAGRPLGYNEQFF
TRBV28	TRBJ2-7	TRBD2	CASTLRAAGSSYEQYF
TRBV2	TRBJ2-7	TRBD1	CASSEAPGQSYEQYF
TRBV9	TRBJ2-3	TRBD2	CASSVGLAGLTDTQYF
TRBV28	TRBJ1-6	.	CASTPTGTNSPLHF
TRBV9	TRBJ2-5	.	CASSVSGGQETQYF
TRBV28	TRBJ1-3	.	CASSLDRYSGNTIYF
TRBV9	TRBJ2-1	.	CASTSGYRYNEQFF
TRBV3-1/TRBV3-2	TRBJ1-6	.	CASSAGWNSPLHF
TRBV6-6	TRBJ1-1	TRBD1	CASSPRDRGRGTEAFF
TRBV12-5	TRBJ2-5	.	CASGPSGTQYF
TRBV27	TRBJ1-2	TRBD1	CASSLLDRADGYTF
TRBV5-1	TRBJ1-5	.	CASSPIGVGGNQPQHF
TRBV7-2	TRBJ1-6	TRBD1	CASSLTGGRYNSPLHF
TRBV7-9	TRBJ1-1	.	CASSLEQASEAFF
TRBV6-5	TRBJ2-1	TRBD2	CASKSGSSYNEQFF
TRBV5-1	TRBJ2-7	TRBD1	CASSRQGNEQYF
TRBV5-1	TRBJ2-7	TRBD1	CASSLQPGQSYEQYF